The T cell receptor beta chain under discussion was sequenced for a study of cytomegalovirus exposure and HLA in healthy donors. Study-wide context: The early release's HLA-typed donors yielded roughly 85 million unique TCRs. Whole-study results and caveats: It was reported that TCR beta sequences correctly inferred the HLA-A and HLA-B alleles for most subjects. An analysis that was carried out later associated 16,951 TCR beta sequences with HLA alleles at 0.05 false discovery rate.

For this clone: Antigen unknown.

PCR involved 60 Vbeta and 13 Jbeta primers. Assay: immunoSEQ multiplex PCR; the TCRdb copy retains only in-frame clones and omits some. The table has fewer than 200,000 clones, approximately 80% seen once. The V gene's germline CDR1 is SGHAT and CDR2 FQNNGV. Trimming cost V 8 bases and J 0 bases, with 14 bases left between them. The CDR3 length is 15 residues. The receptor was isolated from a woman in her late teens or twenties in good health and CMV-seronegative. What was sequenced was PBMCs. This rearrangement joins TRBV11-2 to TRBJ1-3; tentatively, D is TRBD1 (6 bases). The CDR3 DNA sequence: TGTGCCAGCTACCCCGGACAGTTCTCTGGAAACACCATATATTTT. Protein: CASYPGQFSGNTIYF.